What follows are 24 T cell receptor beta chains derived from one specimen sequenced in a study of cytomegalovirus exposure and HLA in healthy donors. With 60 Vbeta and 13 Jbeta primers, the PCR was carried out. TCRdb's table, derived via immunoSEQ multiplex PCR, lists solely in-frame clones and lacks some. The sample includes about 160,000 clones, approximately 81% of them seen just once. Sequencing used PBMCs. These receptors were collected from a man younger than 35 in good health and CMV-seronegative.

The chain combines TRBV28 with TRBJ1-2; D is uncertain. Germline V gives CDR1 MDHEN, CDR2 SYDVKM. V lost 3 bases and J 8 bases, leaving 19 bases between the germline ends. This CDR3 has 15 amino acids. The CDR3 region has the DNA TGTGCCAGCAGTTTTAGGTCTGGGAGGAATCGCGGCTACACCTTC. This translates into CASSFRSGRNRGYTF.

This clone was observed a few times. This sequence joins TRBV5-1 and TRBJ2-1; D is undetermined. Per the germline V gene, CDR1 is SGHRS and CDR2 is YFSETQ. The CDR3 runs to 16 residues. The germline V and J ends were trimmed by 0 bases and 5 bases, with 15 bases remaining between them. This CDR3 is CASSLGAAGFNNEQFF. DNA for the CDR3: TGCGCCAGCAGCTTGGGGGCCGCCGGCTTTAACAATGAGCAGTTCTTC.

V usage is TRBV7-9 and J usage is TRBJ2-1; weak D call: TRBD1 (6 bases). V was cut by 11 bases and J by 4 bases, with 27 bases left in between. CDR3 length: 17 amino acids. Germline CDR1 and CDR2: SEHNR and FQNEAQ (reference sequence). CDR3 loop: CAGRRFGTQGGYNEQFF. The CDR3 DNA reads TGTGCCGGGCGGAGGTTCGGGACGCAAGGGGGATACAATGAGCAGTTCTTC.

The V gene is TRBV7-2, the J gene TRBJ1-4; 7 bases fit TRBD1. Looked up from germline, CDR1 is SGHTA and CDR2 is FQGNSA. CDR3 length: 11 amino acids. V shed 4 bases and J 14 bases; nucleotides not matched to a gene: 4. The CDR3 DNA reads as TGTGCCAGCAGCTCCCAGGGGGTTCTGTTTTTT. Encoded protein: CASSSQGVLFF.

The chain employs TRBV7-8 and TRBJ2-5, with D possibly matching TRBD1 (6 bases). Trimming shortened V by 4 bases and J by 5 bases, and 17 bases separated the two germline ends. Germline CDR1 SGHVS, CDR2 FQNEAQ. This CDR3 is built from 15 residues. DNA for the CDR3: TGTGCCAGCAGCTCCAACAGGGAGATTGTGGAGACCCAGTACTTC. Protein: CASSSNREIVETQYF.

V is TRBV5-4 and J is TRBJ1-4; 12 bases align to TRBD1. This CDR3 spans 16 amino acids. Trimming took 7 bases from V and 0 from J; bases not matched to a gene: 4. Germline CDR1 SGHNT, CDR2 YYREEE (reference sequence). CDR3 nucleotides: TGTGCCAGCGGGACAGGGGGCGGCTCAACTAATGAAAAACTGTTTTTT. Residues: CASGTGGGSTNEKLFF.

The chain recombines TRBV27 with TRBJ2-7; possible D gene TRBD1, 5 bases. Germline V lookup: CDR1 MNHEY, CDR2 SMNVEV (reference sequence). V was clipped by 10 bases and J by 6 bases, with 13 bases between them. This CDR3 has 11 amino acids. The CDR3 reads CATGRVIEQYF. The CDR3 DNA follows: TGTGCCACAGGCAGGGTAATCGAGCAGTACTTC.

This chain uses TRBV7-9 with TRBJ1-1, with D uncertain. The germline CDR1 and CDR2 sequences are SEHNR and FQNEAQ (reference sequence). CDR3 length equals 14 residues. V was trimmed by 5 bases and J by 7 bases, leaving 17 bases between them. The CDR3 DNA reads TGTGCCAGCAGCCTCGCCCGGGGAGTCGGTGAAGCTTTCTTT. Its protein is CASSLARGVGEAFF.

The DNA of the CDR3 is TGCGCCAGCAGAATTGCCGGGACTAGCGTCTTTCCGCGGACCCAGTACTTC. As protein: CASRIAGTSVFPRTQYF. The chain uses TRBV5-1 and TRBJ2-5, with TRBD2 identical over 10 bases. The CDR3 covers 17 residues. Germline CDR1 is SGHRS and CDR2 is YFSETQ. The V gene end was trimmed by 5 bases and the J gene end by 7 bases; junction bases not matched to a gene: 17.

This clone was observed a few times. A read error is possible here, since a much larger clone lies one base away. The V and J genes are TRBV4-3 and TRBJ2-7, with 11 bases aligning to TRBD1. The CDR3 spans 16 residues. Per the germline V gene, CDR1 is LGHNA and CDR2 is YSLEER. The V and J ends lost 0 bases and 3 bases, in that order; junction bases with no gene match: 4. CDR3 nucleotides: TGCGCCAGCAGCCAAGATTACGGGACAGGGGGCTACGAGCAGTACTTC. This sequence encodes CASSQDYGTGGYEQYF.

This clone was counted only a few times. The chain recombines TRBV6-5 with TRBJ2-2; TRBD2 is a possible D gene (6 bases). CDR1 is MNHEY, CDR2 SVGAGI, per germline. Between the trimmed V and J ends, which lost 4 bases and 2 bases, there was a span of 14 bases. CDR3 length: 16 residues. CDR3 in amino acids: CASSSKWDSNTGELFF. Here the CDR3 DNA reads TGTGCCAGCAGTTCCAAATGGGACTCTAACACCGGGGAGCTGTTTTTT.

The chain employs TRBV5-1 and TRBJ1-5; perhaps TRBD1 as D (5 bases). Germline V gene data show CDR1 as SGHRS and CDR2 as YFSETQ. V was trimmed by 0 bases and J by 1 base, leaving 5 bases between them. The CDR3 has 14 amino acids. The CDR3 DNA sequence: TGCGCCAGCAGCTTGGGGGGCAGCAATCAGCCCCAGCATTTT. It is translated as CASSLGGSNQPQHF.

This chain connects TRBV27 to TRBJ1-2; D is possibly TRBD1 (5 bases). V was trimmed by 2 bases and J by 8 bases, leaving 12 bases between them. The CDR3 length is 13 residues. The V gene's germline CDR1 is MNHEY and CDR2 SMNVEV (reference sequence). In DNA form, the CDR3 reads TGTGCCAGCAGTTTAAACGGGGGGAGGGGCTACACCTTC. Residues: CASSLNGGRGYTF.

The CDR3 DNA reads TGTGCCAGCAGCGTAGCCGACAGGACCAATTCACCCCTCCACTTT. It translates to CASSVADRTNSPLHF. The V gene is TRBV9, the J gene TRBJ1-6; a possible D gene is TRBD1 (6 bases). CDR3 length: 15 amino acids. Trimming pared 0 bases from V and 7 bases from J, leaving 11 bases between. CDR1 is SGDLS, CDR2 YYNGEE, per germline.

The V and J genes are TRBV19 and TRBJ2-1; 9 bases match TRBD2. The CDR3 sequence is 14 residues long. V lost 7 bases and J lost 7; bases outside the gene matches: 8. The germline CDR1 and CDR2 sequences are LNHDA and SQIVND (reference sequence). CDR3 coding DNA: TGTGCCAGTATGGGTAGCGGGAGAGGGAATGAGCAGTTCTTC. It encodes CASMGSGRGNEQFF.

V and J are TRBV2 and TRBJ2-1, with TRBD2 as a possible D gene (5 bases). Trimming stripped 6 bases from V and 10 bases from J, with 10 bases between. The CDR3 is 11 amino acids. CDR1 is SNHLY and CDR2 is FYNNEI in the germline V gene. In nucleotides, the CDR3 is TGTGCCAGCAGCCGACTACCAGAGCAGTTCTTC. Amino acids: CASSRLPEQFF.

The V call is TRBV6-5, the J call TRBJ2-7; D not certain. CDR1 and CDR2 (germline): MNHEY, SVGAGI. Trimming took 3 bases from V and 3 from J, leaving 12 bases between them. This CDR3 spans 14 amino acids. The CDR3 region has the DNA TGTGCCAGCAGTTATAGCACCCTTCACTACGAGCAGTACTTC. This codes for CASSYSTLHYEQYF.

The chain couples TRBV7-6 to TRBJ1-6; 10 nucleotides align to TRBD1. This CDR3 comprises 15 residues. J lost 5 bases, V lost 4 bases, and 2 bases had no gene match. The germline V gene encodes CDR1 SGHVS and CDR2 FNYEAQ. As DNA, the CDR3 is TGTGCCAGCAGCTACGGACAGGGGGATAATTCACCCCTCCACTTT. Translated: CASSYGQGDNSPLHF.

This chain uses TRBV18 with TRBJ1-3; the D is unclear. Germline CDR1 KGHSH, CDR2 LQKENI. V lost 1 base, J lost 0 bases, and 16 bases lay in between. This CDR3 region has 18 residues. The CDR3 DNA reads as TGTGCCAGCTCACCACTCCCTTTCCGCGGGAACTCTGGAAACACCATATATTTT. This gives the protein CASSPLPFRGNSGNTIYF.

CDR3 DNA sequence: TGTGCCAGCAGCCCACGGATAGCGGGAGGCCCCGAGGAGCAGTACTTC. As protein: CASSPRIAGGPEEQYF. This chain joins TRBV7-8 and TRBJ2-7, with 10 bases that match TRBD2. The CDR3 consists of 16 residues. CDR1 and CDR2 from the germline V gene are SGHVS and FQNEAQ. V lost 5 bases to trimming and J lost 7 bases; unmatched junction nucleotides: 14.

This chain uses TRBV7-9 with TRBJ2-1, with 7 bases that match TRBD2. The CDR3 contains 13 residues. Germline V gene sequence: CDR1 SEHNR, CDR2 FQNEAQ (reference sequence). V gave up 1 base and J gave up 9 bases; unmatched junction bases: 3. CDR3 sequence (DNA): TGTGCCAGCAGCTTAGATGCGGGAGCTGAGCAGTTCTTC. It codes for CASSLDAGAEQFF.

This clone appeared a single time. The genes are TRBV2 and TRBJ2-7; 10 nucleotides line up with TRBD1. CDR1 and CDR2 from the germline V gene are SNHLY and FYNNEI. The CDR3 contains 14 residues. After removal of 7 bases from V and 6 bases from J, the junction contained 9 bases not matched to a gene. The CDR3 here is CASTRTGGLTEQYF. CDR3 in DNA: TGTGCCAGCACCCGGACAGGGGGGCTCACCGAGCAGTACTTC.

CDR3 sequence reads: CASGVSGDGGDTQYF. The DNA of the CDR3 is TGTGCCAGCGGAGTGAGCGGGGACGGCGGGGATACGCAGTATTTT. The chain links TRBV5-6 to TRBJ2-3; 7 nucleotides match TRBD2. J gave up 6 bases and V 7 bases, and 14 bases lay outside the gene matches. The CDR3 is 15 residues long. Germline values: CDR1 SGHDT, CDR2 YYEEEE.

This clone was seen a single time. CDR3 protein: CASSVSPRETSTDTQYF. CDR3 sequence (DNA): TGTGCCAGCAGCGTATCCCCACGGGAAACTAGCACAGATACGCAGTATTTT. The V gene is TRBV9, the J gene TRBJ2-3, with a possible D match to TRBD2 (5 bases). Germline-derived CDR1 and CDR2 are SGDLS and YYNGEE. V lost 1 base and J lost 0, with 15 bases in between. There are 17 residues in the CDR3.